This T cell receptor beta chain was identified during a study of control samples from healthy donors and cancer patients. TCRdb's table, derived via immunoSEQ multiplex PCR, lists solely in-frame clones and lacks some. This table has some 82,000 clones, 80% to 90% appearing once. The clonotype comes from a man aged 60 to 75 with head and neck cancer. The sample comprised PBMCs.

CDR3 sequence (DNA): TGTGCCAGCAGCTTAGTGCCAGCCCAAGAGACCCAGTACTTC. It translates to CASSLVPAQETQYF. The chain carries TRBV7-6 and TRBJ2-5; unclear D gene. In germline, CDR1 is SGHVS, CDR2 FNYEAQ. This CDR3 spans 14 amino acids. Trimming stripped 1 base from V and 1 base from J, with 7 bases between.